This T cell receptor beta chain was recovered during a study of T cells in Graves' hyperthyroidism and ophthalmopathy. Stable hyperthyroidism: no ophthalmopathy progression over 18 months of follow-up. Trimming took 5 bases from V and 4 from J, leaving 22 bases between them. CDR3 size: 17 residues. Germline-derived CDR1 and CDR2 are SEHNR and FQNEAQ (reference sequence). TCR beta CDR3 regions were amplified from RNA. With the HTBI primer set, the TCR CDR3 went through a first round of RT-PCR. TCRdb re-derived calls from the multiplex PCR reads in MiXCR, one entry per CDR3 protein. The sample shows a few hundred thousand distinct CDR3 sequences, 20% to 25% of them seen only once.

This receptor was taken from a man in his fifties or sixties with Graves' hyperthyroidism. V usage is TRBV7-9 and J usage is TRBJ2-3; TRBD2 might be the D (5 bases). What was sequenced was blood. The CDR3 spells CASSPPTAGVRADTQYF. The CDR3 bases are TGTGCCAGCAGCCCACCTACCGCGGGCGTTCGGGCAGATACGCAGTATTTT.